Below, 21 T cell receptor beta chains from the same sample are listed, as sequenced in a study of blood T cell repertoires in COVID-19. Method: immunoSEQ multiplex PCR; TCRdb's copy keeps in-frame clones and lacks some. The sample gives about 220,000 clones, about 81% of which show up once; approximately 5.2% is in the top ten. The sequenced sample consisted of peripheral blood. The receptors originated from a woman aged 70-85 years with COVID-19, enrolled during active disease.

This chain joins TRBV7-2 and TRBJ1-2; the D is unclear. Germline CDR1 reads SGHTA; CDR2 reads FQGNSA. This CDR3 has 11 residues. V gave up 1 base and J gave up 8 bases, with 5 bases separating them. CDR3 loop: CASSLDRGYTF. DNA for the CDR3: TGTGCCAGCAGCTTAGATAGAGGCTACACCTTC. Complete variable domain (other parts from reference TRBV7-2 and TRBJ1-2): GAGVSQSPSNKVTEKGKDVELRCDPISGHTALYWYRQSLGQGLEFLIYFQGNSAPDKSGLPSDRFSAERTGGSVSTLTIQRTQQEDSAVYLCASSLDRGYTFGSGTRLTVV.

The chain joins TRBV7-2 to TRBJ2-7; TRBD2 aligns across 11 bases. The CDR3 runs 16 residues. Germline V gene lookup returns CDR1 SGHTA and CDR2 FQGNSA. The junction had 8 bases not matched to a gene; V was cut back by 5 bases and J by 2 bases. CDR3 region: CASSSSTSGGTYEQYF. In DNA form, the CDR3 reads TGTGCCAGCAGCAGTTCTACTAGCGGGGGTACCTACGAGCAGTACTTC.

The chain is built from TRBV15 and TRBJ1-6, with TRBD1 as a possible D gene (5 bases). The V end lost 0 bases, the J end lost 9 bases, and 12 bases lay between the germline ends. The germline gives CDR1 LNHNV, CDR2 YYDKDF (reference sequence). This CDR3 region has 15 residues. CDR3 bases: TGTGCCACCAGCAGAGATGTGGGGGGTGGTTCACCCCTCCACTTT. This sequence encodes CATSRDVGGGSPLHF.

This clone appeared a few times. The genes are TRBV6-6 and TRBJ2-5; D unresolved. CDR1 is MNHNY and CDR2 is SVGAGI in the germline V gene (reference sequence). Trimming cost V 6 bases and J 2 bases, with 7 bases left between them. The CDR3 extends over 12 amino acids. This CDR3 reads CASSLIQETQYF. The CDR3 nucleotides are TGTGCCAGCAGCCTTATTCAAGAGACCCAGTACTTC.

The chain carries TRBV7-6 and TRBJ2-3; D might be TRBD2 (6 bases). Trimming removed 3 bases from V and 1 base from J, with 11 bases in between. CDR3 length: 15 amino acids. Looked up from germline, CDR1 is SGHVS and CDR2 is FNYEAQ. The CDR3 reads CASSLGGAGTDTQYF. The CDR3 nucleotides read TGTGCCAGCAGCTTGGGGGGAGCGGGCACAGATACGCAGTATTTT.

The chain recombines TRBV2 with TRBJ1-5, with no clear D. Trimming removed 4 bases from V and 4 bases from J, with 11 bases in between. In germline, CDR1 is SNHLY, CDR2 FYNNEI. The CDR3 extends over 14 amino acids. The CDR3 reads CASSGNGVNQPQHF. CDR3 nucleotides: TGTGCCAGCAGTGGAAACGGGGTAAATCAGCCCCAGCATTTT.

The chain uses TRBV3-1 (or the pseudogene TRBV3-2) and TRBJ2-5; 9 nucleotides agree with TRBD2. Losses at the gene ends were 3 bases for V and 6 bases for J; bases not matched to a gene: 5. The V gene's germline CDR1 is LGHDT and CDR2 YNNKEL (reference sequence). The CDR3 consists of 14 residues. The CDR3 loop is CASSQSSGTKTQYF. DNA for the CDR3: TGTGCCAGCAGCCAGTCTAGCGGGACGAAGACCCAGTACTTC.

The chain recombines TRBV19 with TRBJ1-5, with 7 bases that match TRBD1. The germline CDR1 and CDR2 sequences are LNHDA and SQIVND (reference sequence). The CDR3 runs 15 residues. Germline trimming cut 7 bases from V and 4 bases from J; bases unmatched to any gene: 10. CDR3 DNA sequence: TGTGCCAGTAAAGACGGACAGGCCAGGAATCAGCCCCAGCATTTT. Its translation: CASKDGQARNQPQHF.

The chain employs TRBV5-4 and TRBJ2-7; no firm D call. Trimming removed 1 base from V and 1 base from J, with 6 bases in between. From germline, CDR1 is SGHNT and CDR2 YYREEE (reference sequence). This CDR3 has 13 amino acids. Here the CDR3 reads CASSLRSSYEQYF. CDR3 in DNA: TGTGCCAGCAGCTTGAGGAGTTCCTACGAGCAGTACTTC.

The genes are TRBV4-2 and TRBJ2-3; the D gene is possibly TRBD1 (6 bases). Trimming removed 1 base from V and 0 bases from J, with 14 bases in between. This CDR3 contains 17 residues. CDR1 is LGHNA, CDR2 YNFKEQ, per germline. CDR3 region: CASSQGARGSSTDTQYF. As DNA, the CDR3 is TGTGCCAGCAGCCAAGGGGCAAGGGGGTCTAGCACAGATACGCAGTATTTT.

The gene calls are TRBV5-8 and TRBJ1-4; TRBD1 matches at 9 bases. Looked up from germline, CDR1 is SGHTS and CDR2 is YDEGEE. CDR3 length: 15 residues. The trim removed 0 bases at V and 8 bases at J, leaving 5 bases unmatched. The CDR3 protein is CASSLGQGGGEKLFF. Here the CDR3 DNA reads TGTGCCAGCAGCTTGGGACAGGGGGGAGGGGAAAAACTGTTTTTT.

The gene calls are TRBV4-1 and TRBJ1-2; D might be TRBD1 (6 bases). V lost 5 bases to trimming and J lost 0 bases, with 13 bases between them. The CDR3 consists of 15 residues. CDR1 and CDR2 from the germline V gene are MGHRA and YSYEKL. CDR3 nucleotides: TGCGCCAGCAGCAACACAGGGAACGCTAACTATGGCTACACCTTC. Its protein is CASSNTGNANYGYTF.

The chain links TRBV10-3 to TRBJ2-3; D possibly corresponds to TRBD2 (6 bases). Germline V lookup: CDR1 ENHRY, CDR2 SYGVKD. The CDR3 runs to 13 residues. In DNA form, the CDR3 reads TGTGCGATTGGGGGGACGTACACAGATACGCAGTATTTT. Protein product: CAIGGTYTDTQYF.

This clone was found once. The chain joins TRBV6-5 to TRBJ2-7; perhaps TRBD1 as D (6 bases). The CDR3 contains 15 residues. Trimming pared 2 bases from V and 3 bases from J, leaving 14 bases between. The germline gives CDR1 MNHEY, CDR2 SVGAGI. CDR3 in amino acids: CASSYTRTAIYEQYF. The CDR3, as DNA: TGTGCCAGCAGTTACACTCGGACAGCTATCTACGAGCAGTACTTC.

V and J are TRBV30 and TRBJ2-7; 8 bases line up with TRBD2. Per germline, CDR1 GTSNPN and CDR2 SVGIG (reference sequence). This CDR3 has 15 amino acids. J gave up 0 bases and V 3 bases, and 7 bases lay outside the gene matches. The CDR3, as DNA: TGTGCCTGGAGCAAAGTAGCGGGAAGCTCCTACGAGCAGTACTTC. This gives the protein CAWSKVAGSSYEQYF.

The V gene is TRBV28, the J gene TRBJ1-1; TRBD1 agrees at 11 bases. CDR1 is MDHEN and CDR2 is SYDVKM in the germline V gene. V trimming: 5 bases; J trimming: 4 bases; junction bases outside the gene matches: 9. CDR3 length equals 16 residues. The CDR3 sequence: CASSEPGQGVFTEAFF. The CDR3 nucleotides read TGTGCCAGCAGTGAACCGGGACAGGGGGTTTTCACTGAAGCTTTCTTT.

The count of this clone is one. The rearrangement uses TRBV28 and TRBJ1-2; 10 positions agree with TRBD1. V gave up 6 bases and J gave up 5 bases; unmatched junction bases: 6. This CDR3 spans 14 amino acids. The germline gives CDR1 MDHEN, CDR2 SYDVKM. This chain's CDR3 is CASSPRTGGYGYTF. CDR3 nucleotide sequence: TGTGCCAGCAGCCCCCGGACAGGGGGATATGGCTACACCTTC.

This clone was detected only a few times. The chain has TRBV3-1 (or the pseudogene TRBV3-2) and TRBJ2-7; no clear D gene. With 5 bases removed from V and 2 bases from J, the gap between germline ends came to 4 bases. Germline lookup yields CDR1 LGHDT and CDR2 YNNKEL (reference sequence). The CDR3 consists of 11 residues. CDR3 DNA sequence: TGTGCCAGCAGCAACACCTACGAGCAGTACTTC. It yields the protein CASSNTYEQYF.

The DNA of the CDR3 is TGTGCCAGCAGTTCTACCGGGACTAGTTGGGGGGAGACCCAGTACTTC. Protein: CASSSTGTSWGETQYF. J is TRBJ2-5 and V is TRBV28; 8 nucleotides match TRBD2. V shed 4 bases and J 5 bases; nucleotides not matched to a gene: 12. CDR1 and CDR2 (germline): MDHEN, SYDVKM. The CDR3 is 16 residues long.

This rearrangement joins TRBV19 to TRBJ2-5, with 9 bases lining up with TRBD1. J gave up 4 bases and V 9 bases, and 9 bases lay outside the gene matches. CDR1 is LNHDA, CDR2 SQIVND, per germline (reference sequence). This CDR3 is built from 14 residues. CDR3 nucleotide sequence: TGTGCCAGCAGCGGACAGGGGCTAGGAGAGACCCAGTACTTC. Amino acids: CASSGQGLGETQYF.

This clone has only a few counts. The chain joins TRBV3-1 (or the pseudogene TRBV3-2) to TRBJ2-2; the D gene is possibly TRBD1 (6 bases). Trimming removed 3 bases at V and 7 bases at J, with 12 bases between. Germline V CDR1 and CDR2: LGHDT, YNNKEL (reference sequence). The CDR3 is 14 amino acids. CDR3 protein: CASSQGAGGGELFF. As DNA, the CDR3 is TGTGCCAGCAGCCAGGGGGCGGGCGGCGGGGAGCTGTTTTTT.